This TCR beta chain is from a study of PD-L1 blockade in urothelial cancer. Study context: Administration of atezolizumab to patients began at some point between 2013 and 2015, at 1,200 mg intravenously every 3 weeks.

Time point meaning: pretreatment peripheral blood. Method: immunoSEQ multiplex PCR; TCRdb's copy keeps in-frame clones and lacks some. The sample holds about 130,000 clones; 65% to 85% are singletons and the top ten take under 3.5%. This CDR3 is built from 15 residues. J was trimmed by 0 bases and V by 10 bases; bases with no gene match: 12. Germline assignment: CDR1 MNHNY and CDR2 SVGAGI (reference sequence). The sample was PBMCs, taken around atezolizumab (anti-PD-L1) treatment. V usage is TRBV6-6 and J usage is TRBJ2-7, with 7 bases that match TRBD2. The TCR comes from a man aged 45-65 years with urothelial cancer. CDR3 coding DNA: TGTGCCACACAATCTTCGGGGGGTCCCTCCTACGAGCAGTACTTC. It specifies CATQSSGGPSYEQYF.